Detailed here is one T cell receptor beta chain. In the original processing: Reference gene primers were amplified, and this amplification served to estimate nucleated cell counts. Here immunoSEQ multiplex PCR was the method, and the copy in TCRdb shows in-frame clones only, minus some. V and J calls and clone size are given by that table; D and trimming were obtained from the DNA. This table holds some 220,000 clones, about 85% found once. The source of the sample is a study of blood T cell repertoires in COVID-19. About the study: Both acute and convalescent COVID-19 samples were obtained from the United States, Italy and Spain. PBMCs, B-cell-depleted T cells, or T cells were the source of the cDNA or gDNA that made up the material.

The CDR3 totals 16 residues. V dropped 4 bases and J dropped 6; count of bases not matched to a gene: 6. In germline, CDR1 is MNHEY, CDR2 SMNVEV (reference sequence). The receptor was derived from a woman aged 18 to 35 who had recovered from COVID-19. The chain links TRBV27 to TRBJ2-1, with 13 bases aligning to TRBD2. The sequenced material came from peripheral blood. The CDR3 reads CASSSTSGRALNEQFF. In DNA, the CDR3 is TGTGCCAGCAGTTCCACTAGCGGGAGGGCCCTCAATGAGCAGTTCTTC.